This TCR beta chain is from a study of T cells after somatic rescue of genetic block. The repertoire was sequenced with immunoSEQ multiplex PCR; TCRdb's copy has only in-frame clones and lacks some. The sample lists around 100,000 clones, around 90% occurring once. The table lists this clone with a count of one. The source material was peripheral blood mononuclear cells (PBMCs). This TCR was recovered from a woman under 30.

The CDR3 bases are TGCGCCAGCAGCTTGGCTGAGGCCACTGAAGCTTTCTTT. Translation gives CASSLAEATEAFF. The V and J genes are TRBV5-1 and TRBJ1-1; unclear D gene. The germline V gene encodes CDR1 SGHRS and CDR2 YFSETQ. Trimming took off 0 bases at V and 4 bases at J, with 7 bases between the two ends. There are 13 residues in the CDR3.